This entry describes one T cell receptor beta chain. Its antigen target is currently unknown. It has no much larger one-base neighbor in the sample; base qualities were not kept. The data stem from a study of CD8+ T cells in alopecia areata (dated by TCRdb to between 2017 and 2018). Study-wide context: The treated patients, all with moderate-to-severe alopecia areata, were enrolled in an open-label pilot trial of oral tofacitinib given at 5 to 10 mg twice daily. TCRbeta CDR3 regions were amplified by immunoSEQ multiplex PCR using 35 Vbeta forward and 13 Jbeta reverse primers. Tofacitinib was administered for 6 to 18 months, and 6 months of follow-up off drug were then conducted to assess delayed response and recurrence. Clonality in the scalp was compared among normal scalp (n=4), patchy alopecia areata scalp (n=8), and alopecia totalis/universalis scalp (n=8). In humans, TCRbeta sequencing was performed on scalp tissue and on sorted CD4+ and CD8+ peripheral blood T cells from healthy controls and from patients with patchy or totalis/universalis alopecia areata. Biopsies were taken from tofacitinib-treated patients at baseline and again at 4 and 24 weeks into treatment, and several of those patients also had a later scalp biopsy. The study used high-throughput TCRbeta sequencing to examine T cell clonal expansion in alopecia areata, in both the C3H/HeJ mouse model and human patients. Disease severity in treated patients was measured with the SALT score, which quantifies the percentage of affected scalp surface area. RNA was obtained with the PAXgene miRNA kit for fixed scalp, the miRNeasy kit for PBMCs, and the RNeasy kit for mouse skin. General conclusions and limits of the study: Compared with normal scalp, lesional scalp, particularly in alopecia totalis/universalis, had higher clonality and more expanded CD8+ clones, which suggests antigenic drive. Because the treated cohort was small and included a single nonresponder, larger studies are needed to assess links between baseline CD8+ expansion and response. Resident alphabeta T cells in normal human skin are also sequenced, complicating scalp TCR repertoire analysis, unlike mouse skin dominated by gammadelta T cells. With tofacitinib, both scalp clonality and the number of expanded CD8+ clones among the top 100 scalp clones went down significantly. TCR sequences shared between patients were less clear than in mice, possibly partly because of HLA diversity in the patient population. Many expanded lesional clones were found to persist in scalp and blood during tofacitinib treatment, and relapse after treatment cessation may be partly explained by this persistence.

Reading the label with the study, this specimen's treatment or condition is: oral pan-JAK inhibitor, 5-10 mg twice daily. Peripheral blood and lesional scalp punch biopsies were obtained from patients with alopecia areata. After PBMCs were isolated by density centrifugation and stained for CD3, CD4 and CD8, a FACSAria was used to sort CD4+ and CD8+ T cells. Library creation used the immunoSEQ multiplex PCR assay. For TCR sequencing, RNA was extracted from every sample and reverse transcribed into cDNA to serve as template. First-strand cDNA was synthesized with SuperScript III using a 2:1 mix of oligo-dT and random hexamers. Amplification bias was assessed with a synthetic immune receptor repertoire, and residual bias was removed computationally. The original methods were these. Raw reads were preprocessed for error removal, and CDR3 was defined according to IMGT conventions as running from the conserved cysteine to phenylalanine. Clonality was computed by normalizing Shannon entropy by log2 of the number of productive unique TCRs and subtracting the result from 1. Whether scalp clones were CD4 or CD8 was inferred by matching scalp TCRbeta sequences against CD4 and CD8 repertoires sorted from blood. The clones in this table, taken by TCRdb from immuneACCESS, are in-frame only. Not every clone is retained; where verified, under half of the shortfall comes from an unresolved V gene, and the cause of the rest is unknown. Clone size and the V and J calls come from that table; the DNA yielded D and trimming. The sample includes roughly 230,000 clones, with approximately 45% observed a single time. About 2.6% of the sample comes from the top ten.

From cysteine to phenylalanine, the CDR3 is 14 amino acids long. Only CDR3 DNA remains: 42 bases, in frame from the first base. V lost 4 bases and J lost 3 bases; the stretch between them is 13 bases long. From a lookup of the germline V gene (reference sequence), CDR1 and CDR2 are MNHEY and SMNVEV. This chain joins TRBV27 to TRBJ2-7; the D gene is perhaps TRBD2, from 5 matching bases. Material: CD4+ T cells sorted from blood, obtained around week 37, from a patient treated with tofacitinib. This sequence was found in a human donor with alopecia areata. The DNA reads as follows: TGTGCCAGCAGTTCGGTCCCGGGAAACTACGAGCAGTACTTC. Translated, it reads CASSSVPGNYEQYF.